This TCR beta chain was documented in a study of identical twins. Via MiXCR, TCRdb re-called the 5' RACE reads, giving one row per CDR3 protein. Among 470,000 or so distinct CDR3 sequences listed, roughly a quarter were seen once. The CDR3 has 15 residues. These records were also assigned to another study, of T cells expressing NK-cell markers. As that study records: In a few donors, dominant clonotypes made up about 28.3-65% of CD3+CD56-NKG2C+ cells.

The chain recombines TRBV21-1 with TRBJ2-7; the D call in the table, TRBD2, was not verified against the DNA. TRBV21-1 is termed a pseudogene. This TCR was recovered from a woman aged 18-29 years in good health. The material sequenced was CD4+ T cells sorted from blood. The CDR3 nucleotides are TGTGCCAGCAGCAACGTGAGCGGAGGGTCCTACGAGCAGTACTTC. Protein: CASSNVSGGSYEQYF.